The sequence of this T cell receptor beta chain was determined in a study of blood T cell repertoires in COVID-19. The data were produced by immunoSEQ multiplex PCR, yet TCRdb's version contains in-frame clones alone and is incomplete. The sample holds over 350,000 clones, 70% to 90% seen once. Germline CDR1 and CDR2: SQVTM and ANQGSEA. The V and J ends lost 3 bases and 9 bases, in that order; junction bases with no gene match: 2. This CDR3 spans 12 amino acids. Enrolled through a virtual design, the participants were between 18 and 89 years of age and came from some 26 US areas. Clinical history reported by participants formed the basis on which cohorts were assigned.

This receptor was taken from a woman between 18 and 29 years old who had recovered from COVID-19. The chain carries TRBV29-1 and TRBJ1-3; 10 nucleotides align to TRBD1. The source material was PBMCs or T cells enriched from blood (not recorded which). CDR3 in amino acids: CSVEGQGSTIYF. As DNA, the CDR3 is TGCAGCGTTGAGGGACAGGGGAGCACCATATATTTT.